What follows are 23 T cell receptor beta chains derived from one specimen sequenced in a study of T cell responses to AZD1222 COVID-19 vaccine (dated by TCRdb to the early 2020s). The library was obtained by the immunoSEQ multiplex PCR assay. In TCRdb, the immuneACCESS table is reduced to in-frame sequences with V and J assigned. These tables do not hold every clone; where another copy was compared, an unresolved V gene accounts for under half, and the others remain unexplained. Here the sample has some 150,000 clones; 92% occur a single time. The ten largest make up around 4.6% of the sample. Read against the paper, the sample's time point label means: baseline before first vaccination. What the treatment or condition label conveys for this sample: meningococcal conjugate vaccine given as trial control. Sequencing used peripheral blood, obtained on day 0 of MenACWY control vaccination. These receptor sequences come from an adult in good health.

The chain links TRBV29-1 to TRBJ1-2, with 7 bases that match TRBD1. With V trimmed by 1 base and J by 4 bases, 6 bases remained unmatched. The CDR3 totals 14 residues. CDR1 is SQVTM and CDR2 is ANQGSEA in the germline V gene. CDR3 residues: CSVEGTGTAYGYTF. CDR3 DNA: TGCAGCGTTGAAGGCACCGGGACAGCCTATGGCTACACCTTC.

The chain employs TRBV18 and TRBJ2-7, with a tentative D call TRBD1 (5 bases). The ends were cut back, 0 bases at V and 6 bases at J, with 21 bases in the middle. Per germline, CDR1 KGHSH and CDR2 LQKENI. The CDR3 is 17 residues long. CDR3 DNA: TGTGCCAGCTCACCACCGGTCATAGGGCAGGGAATAGGCGAGCAGTACTTC. Its translation: CASSPPVIGQGIGEQYF.

For the CDR3, the DNA is TGTGCCATCAGTGGCTCCTATGGCTACACCTTC. Protein product: CAISGSYGYTF. The chain has TRBV10-3 and TRBJ1-2, with D unclear. Germline CDR1 reads ENHRY; CDR2 reads SYGVKD. Deletions cut 4 bases from V and 4 bases from J, with 4 bases between. The CDR3 is made up of 11 amino acids.

The chain is built from TRBV2 and TRBJ2-3; D gene uncertain. The CDR3 has 15 residues. V was trimmed by 5 bases and J by 1 base, leaving 13 bases between them. The V gene's germline CDR1 is SNHLY and CDR2 FYNNEI. The CDR3 here is CASSKESGGTDTQYF. In DNA, the CDR3 is TGTGCCAGCAGTAAGGAGAGTGGAGGCACAGATACGCAGTATTTT.

This clone was counted once. The chain is built from TRBV19 and TRBJ1-6, with unresolved D. Trimming removed 4 bases from V and 10 bases from J, with 8 bases in between. Germline V gene lookup returns CDR1 LNHDA and CDR2 SQIVND (reference sequence). The CDR3 runs to 12 residues. The CDR3 protein is CASSTRSSPLHF. The CDR3 DNA sequence: TGTGCCAGTAGTACCAGGAGCTCACCCCTCCACTTT.

CDR3 loop: CASSVTATNEKLFF. CDR3 sequence (DNA): TGTGCCAGCAGCGTGACAGCAACTAATGAAAAACTGTTTTTT. The genes are TRBV9 and TRBJ1-4; the D gene is possibly TRBD1 (5 bases). Trimming cost V 2 bases and J 0 bases, with 5 bases left between them. Germline CDR1 SGDLS, CDR2 YYNGEE. The CDR3 covers 14 residues. Supplemented by reference TRBV9 and TRBJ1-4, the full variable domain reads DSGVTQTPKHLITATGQRVTLRCSPRSGDLSVYWYQQSLDQGLQFLIQYYNGEERAKGNILERFSAQQFPDLHSELNLSSLELGDSALYFCASSVTATNEKLFFGSGTQLSVL.

This chain joins TRBV6-1 and TRBJ1-5, with 8 bases that match TRBD1. This CDR3 is built from 14 residues. Per the germline V gene, CDR1 is MNHNS and CDR2 is SASEGT. Unmatched junction bases numbered 3, after V lost 1 base and J lost 7 bases. The CDR3: CASSEDRGYQPQHF. CDR3 in DNA: TGTGCCAGCAGTGAAGACAGGGGGTACCAGCCCCAGCATTTT.

The gene calls are TRBV3-1 (or the pseudogene TRBV3-2) and TRBJ2-3, with D perhaps matching TRBD2 (6 bases). CDR3 size: 14 residues. The V and J ends lost 6 bases and 7 bases respectively, with 17 bases between them. Germline CDR1 and CDR2: LGHDT and YNNKEL (reference sequence). The CDR3 spells CASRQPGLPHTQYF. The CDR3 DNA is TGTGCCAGCAGACAGCCGGGACTCCCCCATACGCAGTATTTT.

This clone has just one count. The gene calls are TRBV5-1 and TRBJ2-1, with D perhaps TRBD2 (5 bases). The CDR3 sequence is 14 residues long. Trimming removed 0 bases at V and 6 bases at J, with 10 bases between. The germline V gene has CDR1 SGHRS and CDR2 YFSETQ. The CDR3 loop is CASSLGERLNEQFF. CDR3 DNA sequence: TGCGCCAGCAGCTTGGGGGAGAGGCTCAATGAGCAGTTCTTC.

The chain recombines TRBV11-1 with TRBJ2-1; the match to TRBD2 covers 10 bases. V was pared by 3 bases and J by 6 bases, with 5 bases of the junction left unmatched. Per the germline V gene, CDR1 is SGHAT and CDR2 is FQDESV (reference sequence). CDR3 length: 15 residues. The CDR3 bases are TGTGCCAGCAGCTTTGGGACTAGCGTAACCAATGAGCAGTTCTTC. The encoded protein is CASSFGTSVTNEQFF.

This clone came up a few times. The chain joins TRBV28 to TRBJ2-3; D gene unclear. CDR1 is MDHEN, CDR2 SYDVKM, per germline. The CDR3 loop spans 14 amino acids. Trimming left V 7 bases short and J 2 bases short, with 13 bases between. The CDR3 DNA reads as TGTGCCAGCAAACTCGGAAGGGTCACAGATACGCAGTATTTT. Translation gives CASKLGRVTDTQYF.

This chain connects TRBV11-3 to TRBJ1-4; D is perhaps TRBD1 (5 bases). CDR3 length equals 13 residues. V lost 5 bases, J lost 13 bases, and 17 bases lay in between. The germline CDR1 and CDR2 sequences are SGHNT and YENEEA. CDR3 sequence reads: CASSPRVQGVLFF. The CDR3 nucleotides are TGTGCCAGCAGCCCCAGGGTGCAGGGAGTACTGTTTTTT.

This clone was recorded a few times. The J gene is TRBJ2-1, the V gene TRBV27; 7 bases line up with TRBD2. After removal of 7 bases from V and 1 base from J, the junction contained 7 bases not matched to a gene. Germline CDR1 MNHEY, CDR2 SMNVEV (reference sequence). The CDR3 length is 15 residues. The CDR3, as DNA: TGTGCCAGCATCTTTTCGCGGGGGTCCTACAATGAGCAGTTCTTC. Translated: CASIFSRGSYNEQFF.

The chain couples TRBV30 to TRBJ1-3, with D perhaps TRBD1 (5 bases). The CDR3 length is 14 residues. V lost 1 base and J lost 3, with 10 bases in between. Germline CDR1 reads GTSNPN; CDR2 reads SVGIG (reference sequence). CDR3 DNA sequence: TGTGCCTGGAGTGGGGGGACTGTTGGAAACACCATATATTTT. Translation: CAWSGGTVGNTIYF.

The CDR3 sequence is CASSLDGQRNTEAFF. CDR3 sequence (DNA): TGTGCCAGCAGCCTGGACGGACAGAGGAACACTGAAGCTTTCTTT. The chain carries TRBV4-2 and TRBJ1-1; D is possibly TRBD1 (6 bases). CDR3 length equals 15 residues. CDR1 LGHNA and CDR2 YNFKEQ come from the germline V gene. The V end lost 4 bases, the J end lost 1 base, and 13 bases lay between the germline ends.

The V gene is TRBV28, the J gene TRBJ1-2; D gene unclear. The CDR3 runs to 12 residues. V was clipped by 3 bases and J by 2 bases, with 4 bases between them. From germline, CDR1 is MDHEN and CDR2 SYDVKM. CDR3 residues: CASSFVNYGYTF. Here the CDR3 DNA reads TGTGCCAGCAGTTTCGTGAACTATGGCTACACCTTC.

This chain connects TRBV7-2 to TRBJ2-5; D may be TRBD2 (5 bases). This CDR3 contains 15 residues. Germline V lookup: CDR1 SGHTA, CDR2 FQGNSA. Trimming took off 2 bases at V and 5 bases at J, with 15 bases between the two ends. The CDR3, as DNA: TGTGCCAGCAGCTTAAGCATGGGCGGCGGGGAGACCCAGTACTTC. This gives the protein CASSLSMGGGETQYF.

The chain combines TRBV11-3 with TRBJ1-3; D might be TRBD1 (5 bases). V was cut by 3 bases and J by 0 bases, with 9 bases left in between. The CDR3 sequence is 15 residues long. Germline CDR1 reads SGHNT; CDR2 reads YENEEA. DNA of the CDR3: TGTGCCAGCAGCTTGGGACCTAGCTCTGGAAACACCATATATTTT. Its translation: CASSLGPSSGNTIYF.

The chain recombines TRBV5-5 with TRBJ1-5; 9 positions agree with TRBD1. The CDR3 has 14 amino acids. V shed 4 bases and J 5 bases; nucleotides not matched to a gene: 4. The germline V gene encodes CDR1 SGHKS and CDR2 YYEKEE (reference sequence). This chain's CDR3 is CASSLRDRDQPQHF. The CDR3 DNA is TGTGCCAGCAGCCTCCGGGACAGGGATCAGCCCCAGCATTTT.

This chain links TRBV4-2 with TRBJ1-5; TRBD1 matches at 7 bases. This CDR3 comprises 15 residues. Trimming cost V 0 bases and J 9 bases; bases outside gene matches: 8. CDR1 and CDR2 (germline): LGHNA, YNFKEQ. DNA of the CDR3: TGTGCCAGCAGCCAAGATCGACAGGGCCAAGCGCCCCAGCATTTT. Translation gives CASSQDRQGQAPQHF.

The V call is TRBV20-1, the J call TRBJ1-2; D uncertain. Germline CDR1 reads DFQATT; CDR2 reads SNEGSKA (reference sequence). The CDR3 length is 11 residues. V lost 6 bases to trimming and J lost 4 bases, with 9 bases between them. CDR3 DNA: TGCAGTGCCGCCCCCGGCTATGGCTACACCTTC. It translates to CSAAPGYGYTF.

V gene TRBV24-1 combines with J gene TRBJ1-1, with 7 bases aligning to TRBD1. The germline gives CDR1 KGHDR, CDR2 SFDVKD. The length of the CDR3 is 17 residues. V lost 1 base and J lost 5; bases outside the gene matches: 12. CDR3 sequence reads: CATSDFHIRGVGTEAFF. DNA of the CDR3: TGTGCCACCAGTGATTTTCACATCAGGGGGGTTGGGACTGAAGCTTTCTTT.

This chain uses TRBV30 with TRBJ1-6; unclear D gene. Germline loops: CDR1 GTSNPN, CDR2 SVGIG (reference sequence). This CDR3 is 14 amino acids long. Trimming pared 0 bases from V and 9 bases from J, leaving 12 bases between. Written as DNA, the CDR3 is TGTGCCTGGAGTGTAAGCGTAGGTGGTTCACCCCTCCACTTT. Protein product: CAWSVSVGGSPLHF.